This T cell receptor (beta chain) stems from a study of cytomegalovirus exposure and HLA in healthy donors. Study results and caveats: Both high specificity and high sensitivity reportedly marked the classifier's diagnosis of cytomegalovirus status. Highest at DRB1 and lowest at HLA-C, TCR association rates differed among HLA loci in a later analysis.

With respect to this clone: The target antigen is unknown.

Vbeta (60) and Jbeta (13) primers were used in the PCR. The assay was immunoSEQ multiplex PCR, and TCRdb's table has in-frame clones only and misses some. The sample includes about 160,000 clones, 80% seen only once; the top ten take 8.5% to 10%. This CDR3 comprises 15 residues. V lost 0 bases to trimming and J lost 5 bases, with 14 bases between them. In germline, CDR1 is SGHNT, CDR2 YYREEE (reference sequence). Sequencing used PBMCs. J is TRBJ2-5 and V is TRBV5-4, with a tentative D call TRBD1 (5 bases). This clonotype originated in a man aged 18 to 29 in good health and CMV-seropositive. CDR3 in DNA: TGTGCCAGCAGCTTGGATGGTACAGGCACGGAGACCCAGTACTTC. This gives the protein CASSLDGTGTETQYF.